This T cell receptor (beta chain) was observed in a study of T cells in Graves' hyperthyroidism and ophthalmopathy. Study summary: Blood from the periphery was taken at initial diagnosis, before any treatment.

PBMCs were obtained from 9.5 to 10 ml fresh peripheral blood. Overall study results and limits: Researchers found most expanded thyroid clonotypes above 0.001 in blood as well. A median approximately 6.5 months before onset, the model predicted ophthalmopathy.

V shed 0 bases and J shed 2 bases, with 11 bases lying between them. The CDR3 has 15 amino acids. Germline V gives CDR1 SGHAT, CDR2 FQDESV (reference sequence). What was amplified from RNA transcripts were TCR beta CDR3 regions. Primed by the HTBI set, a first-round RT-PCR was run on the TCR CDR3. Each CDR3 protein gets one entry after TCRdb re-called the multiplex PCR reads with MiXCR. This table has some 650,000 distinct CDR3 sequences, approximately 16% appearing once. This clonotype was counted many times. What it binds is not known. Material: blood. This sequence was found in a woman aged 40-49 years with Graves' ophthalmopathy. The J gene is TRBJ2-7, the V gene TRBV11-1; no clear D gene. CDR3 nucleotides: TGTGCCAGCAGCTTAGCGCTAAACAGACCCTACGAGCAGTACTTC. Protein product: CASSLALNRPYEQYF.